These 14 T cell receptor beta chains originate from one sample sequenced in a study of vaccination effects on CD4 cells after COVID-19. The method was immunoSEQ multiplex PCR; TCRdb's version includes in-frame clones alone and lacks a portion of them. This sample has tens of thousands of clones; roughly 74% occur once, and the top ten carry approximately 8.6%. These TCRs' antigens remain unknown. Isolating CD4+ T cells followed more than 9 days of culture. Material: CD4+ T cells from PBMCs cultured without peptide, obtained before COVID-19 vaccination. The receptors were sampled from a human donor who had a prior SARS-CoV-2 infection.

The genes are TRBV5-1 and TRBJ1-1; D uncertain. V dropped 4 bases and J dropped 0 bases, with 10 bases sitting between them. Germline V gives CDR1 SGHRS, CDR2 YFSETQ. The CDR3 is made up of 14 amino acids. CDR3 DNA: TGCGCCAGCAGCCCGGGCGGTGTGAACACTGAAGCTTTCTTT. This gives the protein CASSPGGVNTEAFF.

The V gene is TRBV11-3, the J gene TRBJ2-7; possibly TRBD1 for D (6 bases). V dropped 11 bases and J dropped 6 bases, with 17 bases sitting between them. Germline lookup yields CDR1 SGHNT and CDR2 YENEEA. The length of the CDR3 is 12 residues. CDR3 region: CASRRDNSEQYF. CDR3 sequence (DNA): TGTGCCTCTCGAAGGGACAATTCCGAGCAGTACTTC.

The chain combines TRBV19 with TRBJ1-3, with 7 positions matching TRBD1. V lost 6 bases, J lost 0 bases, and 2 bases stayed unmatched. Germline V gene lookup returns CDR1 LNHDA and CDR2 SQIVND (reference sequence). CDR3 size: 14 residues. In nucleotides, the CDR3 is TGTGCCAGTAGGACAGGGCCCTCTGGAAACACCATATATTTT. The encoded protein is CASRTGPSGNTIYF.

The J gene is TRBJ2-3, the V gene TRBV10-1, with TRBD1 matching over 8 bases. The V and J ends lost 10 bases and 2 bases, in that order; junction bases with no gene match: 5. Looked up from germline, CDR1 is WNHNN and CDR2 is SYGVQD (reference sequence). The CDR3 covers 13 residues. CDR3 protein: CAIRTGLTDTQYF. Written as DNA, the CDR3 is TGCGCCATCCGGACAGGGCTCACAGATACGCAGTATTTT.

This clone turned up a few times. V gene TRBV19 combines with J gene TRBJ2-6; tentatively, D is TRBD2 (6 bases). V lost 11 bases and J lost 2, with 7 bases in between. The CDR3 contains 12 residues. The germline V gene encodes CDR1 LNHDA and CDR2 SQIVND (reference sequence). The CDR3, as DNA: TGTGCCGGAGGGACTGGGGCCAACGTCCTGACTTTC. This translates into CAGGTGANVLTF.

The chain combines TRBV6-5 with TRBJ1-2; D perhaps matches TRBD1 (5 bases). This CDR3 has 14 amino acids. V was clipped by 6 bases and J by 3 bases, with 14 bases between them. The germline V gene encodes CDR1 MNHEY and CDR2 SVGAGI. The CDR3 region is CASRTAVVDYGYTF. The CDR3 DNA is TGTGCCAGCAGGACAGCGGTCGTTGACTATGGCTACACCTTC.

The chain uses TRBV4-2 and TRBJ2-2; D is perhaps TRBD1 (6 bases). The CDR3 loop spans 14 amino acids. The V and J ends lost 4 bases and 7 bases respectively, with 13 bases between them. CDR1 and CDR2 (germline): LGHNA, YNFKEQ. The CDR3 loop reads CASSLQQGNGELFF. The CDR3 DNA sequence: TGTGCCAGCAGCCTCCAACAGGGTAACGGGGAGCTGTTTTTT.

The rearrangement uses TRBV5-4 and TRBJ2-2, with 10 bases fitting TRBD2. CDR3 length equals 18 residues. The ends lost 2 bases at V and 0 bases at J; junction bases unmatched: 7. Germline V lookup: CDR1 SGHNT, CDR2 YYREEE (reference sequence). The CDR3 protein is CASSFGTSGVSNTGELFF. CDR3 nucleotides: TGTGCCAGCAGCTTTGGCACTAGCGGGGTCTCGAACACCGGGGAGCTGTTTTTT. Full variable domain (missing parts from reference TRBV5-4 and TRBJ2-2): ETGVTQSPTHLIKTRGQQVTLRCSSQSGHNTVSWYQQALGQGPQFIFQYYREEENGRGNFPPRFSGLQFPNYSSELNVNALELDDSALYLCASSFGTSGVSNTGELFFGEGSRLTVL.

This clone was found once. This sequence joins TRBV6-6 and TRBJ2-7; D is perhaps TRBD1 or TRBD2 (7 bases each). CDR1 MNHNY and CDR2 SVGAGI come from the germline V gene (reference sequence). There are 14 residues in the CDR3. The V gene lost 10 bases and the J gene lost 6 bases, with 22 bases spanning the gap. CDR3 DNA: TGTGCCACGGTGGGGGGGACAGCCAGCCCCGAGCAGTACTTC. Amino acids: CATVGGTASPEQYF.

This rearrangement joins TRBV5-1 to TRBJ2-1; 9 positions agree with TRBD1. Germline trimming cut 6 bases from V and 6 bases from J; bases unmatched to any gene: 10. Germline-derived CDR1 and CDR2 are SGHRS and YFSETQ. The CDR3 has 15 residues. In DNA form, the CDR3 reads TGCGCCAGCACCCCCGGGACAGGGTTTATCAATGAGCAGTTCTTC. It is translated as CASTPGTGFINEQFF. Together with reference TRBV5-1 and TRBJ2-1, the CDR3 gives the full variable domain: KAGVTQTPRYLIKTRGQQVTLSCSPISGHRSVSWYQQTPGQGLQFLFEYFSETQRNKGNFPGRFSGRQFSNSRSEMNVSTLELGDSALYLCASTPGTGFINEQFFGPGTRLTVL.

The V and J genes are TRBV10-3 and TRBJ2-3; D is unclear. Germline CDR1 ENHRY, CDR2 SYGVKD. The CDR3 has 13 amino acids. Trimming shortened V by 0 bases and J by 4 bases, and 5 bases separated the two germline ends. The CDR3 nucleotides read TGTGCCATCAGTGAGTCGGTTCCAGATACGCAGTATTTT. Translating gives CAISESVPDTQYF.

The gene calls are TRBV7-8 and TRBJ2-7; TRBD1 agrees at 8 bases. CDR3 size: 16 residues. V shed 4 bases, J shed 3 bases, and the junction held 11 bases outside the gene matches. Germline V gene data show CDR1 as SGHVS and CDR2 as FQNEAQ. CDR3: CASSSHAIGQGYEQYF. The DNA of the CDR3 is TGTGCCAGCAGCTCCCATGCGATCGGACAGGGCTACGAGCAGTACTTC. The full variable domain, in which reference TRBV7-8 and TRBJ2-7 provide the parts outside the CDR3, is GAGVSQSPRYKVAKRGQDVALRCDPISGHVSLFWYQQALGQGPEFLTYFQNEAQLDKSGLPSDRFFAERPEGSVSTLKIQRTQQEDSAVYLCASSSHAIGQGYEQYFGPGTRLTVT.

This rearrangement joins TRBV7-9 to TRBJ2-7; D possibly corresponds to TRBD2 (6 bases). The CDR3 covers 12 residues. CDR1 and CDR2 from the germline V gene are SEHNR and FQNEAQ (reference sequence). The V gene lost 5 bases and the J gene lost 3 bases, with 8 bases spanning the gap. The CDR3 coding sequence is TGTGCCAGCAGCCCGGGGGACTACGAGCAGTACTTC. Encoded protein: CASSPGDYEQYF. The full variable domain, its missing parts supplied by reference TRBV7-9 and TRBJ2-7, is DTGVSQNPRHKITKRGQNVTFRCDPISEHNRLYWYRQTLGQGPEFLTYFQNEAQLEKSRLLSDRFSAERPKGSFSTLEIQRTEQGDSAMYLCASSPGDYEQYFGPGTRLTVT.

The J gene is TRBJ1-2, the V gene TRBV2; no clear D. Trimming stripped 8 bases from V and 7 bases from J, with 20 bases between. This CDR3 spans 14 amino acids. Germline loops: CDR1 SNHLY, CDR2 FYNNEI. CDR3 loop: CASDYLGVSRGYTF. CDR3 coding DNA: TGTGCCAGCGATTACCTAGGAGTTTCTCGTGGCTACACCTTC.